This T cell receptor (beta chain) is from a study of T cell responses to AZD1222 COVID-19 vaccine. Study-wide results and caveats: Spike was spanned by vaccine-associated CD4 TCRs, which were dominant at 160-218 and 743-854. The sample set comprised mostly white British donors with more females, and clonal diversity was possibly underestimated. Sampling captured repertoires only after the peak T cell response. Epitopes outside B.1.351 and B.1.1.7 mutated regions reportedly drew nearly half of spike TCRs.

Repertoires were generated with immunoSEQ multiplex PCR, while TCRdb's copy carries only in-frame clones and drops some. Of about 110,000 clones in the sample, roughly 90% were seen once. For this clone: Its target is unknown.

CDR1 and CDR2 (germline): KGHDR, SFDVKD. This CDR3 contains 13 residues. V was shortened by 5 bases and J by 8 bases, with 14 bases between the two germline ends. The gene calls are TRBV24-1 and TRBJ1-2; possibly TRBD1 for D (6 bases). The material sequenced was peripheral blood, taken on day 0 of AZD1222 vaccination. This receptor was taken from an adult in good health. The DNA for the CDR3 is TGTGCCACCAGTGCAGCAGGGGCCTTGGGCTACACCTTC. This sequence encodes CATSAAGALGYTF.